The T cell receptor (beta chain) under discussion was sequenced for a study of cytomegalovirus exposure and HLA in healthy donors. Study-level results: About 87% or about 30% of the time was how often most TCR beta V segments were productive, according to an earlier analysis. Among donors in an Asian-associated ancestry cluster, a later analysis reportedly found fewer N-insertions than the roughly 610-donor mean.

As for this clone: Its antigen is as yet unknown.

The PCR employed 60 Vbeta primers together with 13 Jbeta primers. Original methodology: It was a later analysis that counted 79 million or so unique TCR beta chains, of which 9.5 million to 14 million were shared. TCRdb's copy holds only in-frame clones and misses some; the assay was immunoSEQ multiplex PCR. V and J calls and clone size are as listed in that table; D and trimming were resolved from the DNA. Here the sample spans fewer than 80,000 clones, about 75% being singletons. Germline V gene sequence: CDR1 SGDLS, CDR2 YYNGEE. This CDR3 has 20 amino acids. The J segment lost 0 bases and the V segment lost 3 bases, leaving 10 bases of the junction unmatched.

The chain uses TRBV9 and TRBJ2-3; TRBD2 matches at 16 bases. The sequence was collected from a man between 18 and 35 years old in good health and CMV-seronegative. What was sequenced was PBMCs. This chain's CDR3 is CASSDASGTSGGESTDTQYF. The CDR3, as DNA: TGTGCCAGCAGCGACGCCTCTGGGACTAGCGGGGGGGAGAGCACAGATACGCAGTATTTT.